Included here is one T cell receptor beta chain sequence, with context. The antigen is not known. V shed 6 bases and J 7 bases; nucleotides not matched to a gene: 5. CDR1 SNHLY and CDR2 FYNNEI come from the germline V gene. The length of the CDR3 is 13 residues. Using quantitative 5'-RACE with molecular barcodes, the authors made TCR beta libraries. TCRdb reprocessed the 5' RACE reads via MiXCR and lists one record per CDR3 protein. Of 500,000 to 550,000 distinct CDR3 sequences in the sample, roughly 13% were seen once. The data are from a study of CD8 T cells in ankylosing spondylitis. Study-wide points: The study identified a TCR beta motif of roughly eight highly homologous variants that appeared characteristic of ankylosing spondylitis blood. Significant enrichment of disease-linked clones was reported in matched ankylosing spondylitis synovial fluid.

Sequenced: blood, either unsorted or a sorted T cell fraction (not recorded which). This chain links TRBV2 with TRBJ2-1; TRBD1 matches 8 bases. This sequence originates from a male donor with ankylosing spondylitis. This chain's CDR3 is CASRGDRRNEQFF. The CDR3 DNA follows: TGTGCCAGCAGGGGGGACAGGCGGAATGAGCAGTTCTTC.